This is a list of T cell receptor beta chains from one sample in a study of cytomegalovirus exposure and HLA in healthy donors. Profiled with immunoSEQ multiplex PCR; TCRdb holds only in-frame clones, not every one. Reported are 220,000 or so clones; the ten largest clones contain about 1%. The sequencing sample was made of PBMCs. The receptors shown here come from a girl aged 2 to 10 in good health and CMV-seropositive. The CDR3 runs from the conserved cysteine through the conserved F or W. The D gene is left open where the match is weak.

TRBJ1-1	TRBV29-1	-	15	CSAALVLSRGGEAFF	TGCAGCGCCGCGCTCGTGCTTAGTAGGGGCGGTGAAGCTTTCTTT
TRBJ2-7	TRBV5-5	TRBD2	14	CASSYGAGAYEQYF	TGTGCCAGCAGCTATGGCGCGGGAGCTTACGAGCAGTACTTC
TRBJ1-4	TRBV4-1	-	15	CASSHSEGGKEKLFF	TGCGCCAGCAGCCATTCGGAAGGGGGAAAAGAAAAACTGTTTTTT
TRBJ1-1	TRBV10-3	TRBD1	14	CAISESRDSTEAFF	TGTGCCATCAGTGAGTCTAGGGACAGCACTGAAGCTTTCTTT
TRBJ2-1	TRBV7-2	-	12	CASSPGVNEQFF	TGTGCCAGCAGCCCGGGGGTGAATGAGCAGTTCTTC
TRBJ2-7	TRBV10-2	-	15	CASSAAPRGSYEQYF	TGCGCCAGCAGTGCGGCACCAAGGGGCTCCTACGAGCAGTACTTC
TRBJ2-3	TRBV7-3	-	15	CASSHARGSTDTQYF	TGTGCCAGCAGCCATGCGCGGGGTAGCACAGATACGCAGTATTTT
TRBJ1-1	TRBV5-5	-	17	CASSLAGGIVMNTEAFF	TGTGCCAGCAGCTTGGCCGGGGGAATTGTTATGAACACTGAAGCTTTCTTT
TRBJ1-5	TRBV28	-	12	CASRQSNQPQHF	TGTGCCAGCAGACAGAGCAATCAGCCCCAGCATTTT
TRBJ2-3	TRBV13	TRBD2	17	CASSSNLAGVGTDTQYF	TGTGCCAGCAGCTCCAACTTAGCGGGAGTGGGCACAGATACGCAGTATTTT
TRBJ2-2	TRBV29-1	-	14	CSVTSTSNTGELFF	TGCAGCGTTACGTCGACTTCTAACACCGGGGAGCTGTTTTTT
TRBJ1-1	TRBV6-1	-	13	CASERNSAGEAFF	TGTGCCAGTGAAAGAAATTCCGCAGGTGAAGCTTTCTTT
TRBJ2-3	TRBV29-1	TRBD2	14	CSVERGRAADTQYF	TGCAGCGTTGAACGCGGGAGGGCCGCAGATACGCAGTATTTT
TRBJ2-1	TRBV9	-	12	CASSVAGEEQFF	TGTGCCAGCAGCGTAGCGGGAGAAGAGCAGTTCTTC
TRBJ2-7	TRBV5-1	-	15	CASSSFRRLFYEQYF	TGCGCCAGCAGCTCCTTTCGGAGGCTATTCTACGAGCAGTACTTC
TRBJ2-2	TRBV18	-	14	CASSPPPDTGELFF	TGTGCCAGCTCACCACCTCCCGACACCGGGGAGCTGTTTTTT
TRBJ1-3	TRBV6-5	TRBD1	14	CASRKGQGGHTIYF	TGTGCCAGCAGAAAAGGACAGGGCGGGCACACCATATATTTT
TRBJ1-1	TRBV28	-	12	CASSLYSTEAFF	TGTGCCAGCAGTTTATACAGTACTGAAGCTTTCTTT